Shown below are 30 T cell receptor beta chains from a single sample sequenced in a study of beta chain features in type 1 diabetes listed by TCRdb under 2018. Study-level results and caveats: A moderate but significant shortening of TCRB CDR3 length was observed in type 1 diabetes patients in all four CD4+ subsets.

Antigens of these TCRs are unknown. Libraries were made using the immunoSEQ multiplex PCR assay. The entire isolated RNA was reverse transcribed using the High Capacity cDNA Reverse Transcription Kit, and thus expressed TCRB transcripts were sequenced. Held by TCRdb, this immuneACCESS table contains in-frame sequences only and omits some clones. Under half of the omission traces to an unresolved V gene where checked; the cause of the rest is unknown. For this sample the table gives approximately 160,000 clones, of which roughly 60% were detected only once. The top ten clonotypes cover 0.08% to 0.1% of the sample. The sequenced material came from naive CD4+ T cells from blood. The label giving this sample's cell subset or site can be read as: true naive CD4+ T cells. The receptors derive from a man aged 25-45 years with type 1 diabetes.

This clone was detected only a few times. The chain couples TRBV30 to TRBJ2-7, with 7 bases that match TRBD1. V trimming: 2 bases; J trimming: 6 bases; junction bases outside the gene matches: 7. CDR1 GTSNPN and CDR2 SVGIG come from the germline V gene (reference sequence). The CDR3 totals 13 residues. The CDR3 reads CAWSKTGTLEQYF. As DNA, the CDR3 is TGTGCCTGGAGTAAGACAGGGACCCTCGAGCAGTACTTC.

V and J are TRBV30 and TRBJ1-1; no clear D. The germline CDR1 and CDR2 sequences are GTSNPN and SVGIG (reference sequence). The CDR3 is 13 amino acids. The V end was cut by 2 bases, the J end by 0 bases, with 7 bases between. CDR3 residues: CAWSLEMNTEAFF. The CDR3 nucleotides are TGTGCCTGGAGTCTCGAGATGAACACTGAAGCTTTCTTT.

V usage is TRBV5-1 and J usage is TRBJ2-5; 7 positions match TRBD1. Germline CDR1 reads SGHRS; CDR2 reads YFSETQ. This CDR3 has 15 amino acids. With 4 bases clipped from V and 5 bases from J, the junction kept 11 bases outside the gene matches. Here the CDR3 reads CASSTLQGEGETQYF. The CDR3 DNA reads TGCGCCAGCAGCACCCTTCAGGGGGAAGGGGAGACCCAGTACTTC.

This clone was observed a handful of times. The chain is built from TRBV28 and TRBJ2-6, with D hard to call. CDR1 and CDR2 (germline): MDHEN, SYDVKM. The V and J ends lost 6 bases and 2 bases respectively, with 2 bases between them. The CDR3 extends over 12 amino acids. Here the CDR3 reads CASRTGANVLTF. The DNA for the CDR3 is TGTGCCAGCAGAACTGGGGCCAACGTCCTGACTTTC.

The J gene is TRBJ2-7, the V gene TRBV11-2; 7 nucleotides line up with TRBD1. This CDR3 contains 13 residues. CDR1 and CDR2 (germline): SGHAT, FQNNGV. Trimming cost V 5 bases and J 4 bases; bases outside gene matches: 5. The CDR3 DNA reads TGTGCCAGCAGCCAGGACAGGCTTTACGAGCAGTACTTC. Translation: CASSQDRLYEQYF.

The chain couples TRBV29-1 to TRBJ1-1; 7 nucleotides agree with TRBD1. V was clipped by 7 bases and J by 1 base; unmatched bases: 3. Germline V CDR1 and CDR2: SQVTM, ANQGSEA. This CDR3 region has 12 residues. In nucleotides, the CDR3 is TGCAGCGCTCGGACAGGGAACACTGAAGCTTTCTTT. Translated: CSARTGNTEAFF.

The rearrangement uses TRBV29-1 and TRBJ2-7; D uncertain. Germline values: CDR1 SQVTM, CDR2 ANQGSEA. Deletions cut 1 base from V and 7 bases from J, with 14 bases between. The CDR3 loop spans 13 amino acids. The CDR3 DNA sequence: TGCAGCGTTGAAGGGAGAGCGCTGGGGGAGCAGTACTTC. This encodes CSVEGRALGEQYF.

This clone was detected only a few times. V usage is TRBV4-3 and J usage is TRBJ2-7; no clear D. The CDR3 is 11 residues long. Between the trimmed V and J ends, which lost 4 bases and 7 bases, there was a span of 8 bases. Germline CDR1 reads LGHNA; CDR2 reads YSLEER. CDR3 nucleotide sequence: TGCGCCAGCAGCCCGACTCTGGAGCAGTACTTC. Translating gives CASSPTLEQYF.

The V and J genes are TRBV6-6 and TRBJ2-3, with D maybe TRBD2 (5 bases). The germline V gene encodes CDR1 MNHNY and CDR2 SVGAGI (reference sequence). The CDR3 sequence is 11 residues long. Deletions cut 6 bases from V and 6 bases from J, with 7 bases between. The CDR3 DNA reads TGTGCCAGCAGGGAGCGGGATACGCAGTATTTT. It specifies CASRERDTQYF.

CDR3 loop: CASTDRTVSSYEQYF. The CDR3 bases are TGTGCCAGCACTGATAGGACAGTCTCTTCCTACGAGCAGTACTTC. The chain joins TRBV7-2 to TRBJ2-7; a possible D gene is TRBD1 (6 bases). Trimming took 7 bases from V and 1 from J, leaving 17 bases between them. CDR1 and CDR2 (germline): SGHTA, FQGNSA. This CDR3 has 15 residues.

About this clone itself: One junction end does not reproduce the germline sequence, and a read error may be involved. The V and J genes are TRBV7-7 and TRBJ2-5, with 13 bases aligning to TRBD2. This CDR3 is built from 16 residues. CDR1 and CDR2 from the germline V gene are SSHAT and FNYEAQ (reference sequence). The CDR3 DNA reads TGTGCTAGCAGCCCCTCGGGACTAGCGGGGACAGGGACCCAGTACTTC. Amino acid sequence: CASSPSGLAGTGTQYF.

This clone was recorded only once. This chain uses TRBV5-1 with TRBJ2-5, with a possible D match to TRBD2 (6 bases). V lost 7 bases to trimming and J lost 5 bases, with 9 bases between them. This CDR3 has 11 amino acids. Germline assignment: CDR1 SGHRS and CDR2 YFSETQ. The CDR3: CASRSGETQYF. As DNA, the CDR3 is TGCGCCAGCCGTAGCGGCGAGACCCAGTACTTC.

The chain carries TRBV5-1 and TRBJ1-6; 8 bases map to TRBD1. The J segment lost 8 bases and the V segment lost 5 bases, leaving 6 bases of the junction unmatched. Germline CDR1 and CDR2: SGHRS and YFSETQ. CDR3 length equals 14 residues. The CDR3 DNA is TGCGCCAGCAGTTCGACAGGGGCTGATTCACCCCTCCACTTT. This gives the protein CASSSTGADSPLHF.

The V gene is TRBV7-2, the J gene TRBJ2-7; no clear D. The CDR3 loop spans 14 amino acids. The germline V and J ends were trimmed by 5 bases and 1 base, with 12 bases remaining between them. Germline V gives CDR1 SGHTA, CDR2 FQGNSA. The CDR3 sequence is CASSLYGSSYEQYF. CDR3 sequence (DNA): TGTGCCAGCAGCCTATATGGTAGTTCCTACGAGCAGTACTTC.

V usage is TRBV10-3 and J usage is TRBJ2-2, with 7 bases matching TRBD1. Germline CDR1 and CDR2: ENHRY and SYGVKD. The CDR3 contains 14 residues. V shed 10 bases and J 6 bases; nucleotides not matched to a gene: 11. This chain's CDR3 is CATHGTVSAGELFF. The CDR3 coding sequence is TGTGCCACCCACGGGACAGTAAGCGCCGGGGAGCTGTTTTTT.

The chain is built from TRBV29-1 and TRBJ2-2; D remains ambiguous. The V end lost 7 bases, the J end lost 1 base, and 13 bases lay between the germline ends. The CDR3 contains 14 residues. Germline CDR1 is SQVTM and CDR2 is ANQGSEA. CDR3 in amino acids: CSADGALNTGELFF. Here the CDR3 DNA reads TGCAGCGCCGACGGAGCACTGAACACCGGGGAGCTGTTTTTT.

Comments on this clone: The sample carries other DNA sequences with the same CDR3. The chain joins TRBV30 to TRBJ2-5; D call uncertain. The CDR3 has 11 amino acids. CDR1 and CDR2 from the germline V gene are GTSNPN and SVGIG (reference sequence). V lost 0 bases and J lost 3, with 2 bases in between. The CDR3 reads CAWSVEETQYF. The CDR3 bases are TGTGCCTGGAGTGTTGAAGAGACCCAGTACTTC.

The chain links TRBV30 to TRBJ1-5, with D unresolved. Trimming pared 0 bases from V and 2 bases from J, leaving 5 bases between. CDR1 is GTSNPN and CDR2 is SVGIG in the germline V gene (reference sequence). CDR3 size: 13 residues. CDR3 sequence (DNA): TGTGCCTGGAGTGTATGGGGCAATCAGCCCCAGCATTTT. It encodes CAWSVWGNQPQHF.

The V call is TRBV13, the J call TRBJ2-1, with a tentative D call TRBD2 (5 bases). V dropped 4 bases and J dropped 0 bases, with 10 bases sitting between them. This CDR3 region has 15 residues. CDR1 is PRHDT and CDR2 is FYEKMQ in the germline V gene (reference sequence). For the CDR3, the DNA is TGTGCCAGCAGCTGGACGGGATTCTCCTACAATGAGCAGTTCTTC. Its translation: CASSWTGFSYNEQFF.

The chain couples TRBV4-3 to TRBJ2-2; no clear D gene. The CDR3 covers 16 residues. The germline CDR1 and CDR2 sequences are LGHNA and YSLEER. The germline V and J ends were trimmed by 0 bases and 5 bases, with 13 bases remaining between them. This CDR3 reads CASSQEYLLYTGELFF. The DNA of the CDR3 is TGCGCCAGCAGCCAAGAGTATCTCCTTTATACCGGGGAGCTGTTTTTT.

This clone was seen a few times. The V and J genes are TRBV15 and TRBJ2-3, with D tentatively TRBD2 (6 bases). Germline loops: CDR1 LNHNV, CDR2 YYDKDF (reference sequence). Trimming left V 4 bases short and J 0 bases short, with 17 bases between. There are 17 residues in the CDR3. The CDR3 reads CATSNSIGGLSTDTQYF. DNA of the CDR3: TGTGCCACCAGCAACTCAATCGGGGGACTGAGCACAGATACGCAGTATTTT.

This chain links TRBV14 with TRBJ2-7; D not certain. This CDR3 has 11 residues. The V end was cut by 1 base, the J end by 6 bases, with 4 bases between. Germline CDR1 SGHDN, CDR2 FVKESK. CDR3 in amino acids: CASSQGPEQYF. The CDR3 nucleotides are TGTGCCAGCAGCCAAGGCCCCGAGCAGTACTTC.

V usage is TRBV11-2 and J usage is TRBJ2-3, with a tentative D call TRBD1 (5 bases). V dropped 4 bases and J dropped 0 bases, with 8 bases sitting between them. Germline assignment: CDR1 SGHAT and CDR2 FQNNGV. This CDR3 spans 14 amino acids. CDR3 residues: CASSSTASTDTQYF. The CDR3 DNA reads as TGTGCCAGCAGCTCGACAGCTAGCACAGATACGCAGTATTTT.

The chain couples TRBV30 to TRBJ2-3, with 10 bases aligning to TRBD1. J was trimmed by 4 bases and V by 5 bases; bases with no gene match: 6. Germline CDR1 reads GTSNPN; CDR2 reads SVGIG (reference sequence). The CDR3 contains 14 residues. The CDR3 loop is CAWGQGGDADTQYF. The CDR3 coding sequence is TGTGCCTGGGGACAGGGGGGAGATGCAGATACGCAGTATTTT.

The J gene is TRBJ2-5, the V gene TRBV4-1, with 7 bases fitting TRBD1. Trimming cost V 1 base and J 5 bases; bases outside gene matches: 7. CDR3 length equals 15 residues. Germline CDR1 is MGHRA and CDR2 is YSYEKL. CDR3 sequence: CASSQGQGPLETQYF. The CDR3 DNA follows: TGCGCCAGCAGCCAAGGACAGGGCCCCTTGGAGACCCAGTACTTC.

The genes are TRBV10-3 and TRBJ2-5; D is ambiguous. The V and J ends lost 2 bases and 3 bases respectively, with 4 bases between them. The germline CDR1 and CDR2 sequences are ENHRY and SYGVKD. There are 12 residues in the CDR3. CDR3 DNA: TGTGCCATCAGTGAGAACGAAGAGACCCAGTACTTC. It translates to CAISENEETQYF.

The V and J genes are TRBV9 and TRBJ1-2; maybe TRBD1 (5 bases). The CDR3 is made up of 15 amino acids. The ends were cut back, 3 bases at V and 8 bases at J, with 20 bases in the middle. CDR1 is SGDLS, CDR2 YYNGEE, per germline. CDR3 loop: CASSESGTIPLGYTF. In DNA form, the CDR3 reads TGTGCCAGCAGCGAGTCCGGGACTATCCCCCTAGGCTACACCTTC. The full variable domain, rest sourced from reference TRBV9 and TRBJ1-2, is DSGVTQTPKHLITATGQRVTLRCSPRSGDLSVYWYQQSLDQGLQFLIQYYNGEERAKGNILERFSAQQFPDLHSELNLSSLELGDSALYFCASSESGTIPLGYTFGSGTRLTVV.

The gene calls are TRBV4-3 and TRBJ1-2; 8 bases are shared with TRBD1. The germline V gene encodes CDR1 LGHNA and CDR2 YSLEER. The CDR3 covers 14 residues. Unmatched junction bases numbered 4, after V lost 4 bases and J lost 3 bases. The CDR3 protein is CASSPGQDYYGYTF. The CDR3 coding sequence is TGCGCCAGCAGCCCGGGACAGGACTACTATGGCTACACCTTC.

This chain links TRBV28 with TRBJ2-1, with TRBD2 matching over 8 bases. Per the germline V gene, CDR1 is MDHEN and CDR2 is SYDVKM. V shed 4 bases and J 9 bases; nucleotides not matched to a gene: 8. CDR3 size: 14 residues. In DNA, the CDR3 is TGTGCCAGCAGTTCGGGCGGGGGGCCGGTTGAGCAGTTCTTC. This sequence encodes CASSSGGGPVEQFF.

This clone was seen once. The chain links TRBV23-1 to TRBJ2-7; 9 bases match TRBD1. TRBV23-1 is an ORF, with its function uncertain. The CDR3 loop spans 16 amino acids. Germline trimming cut 6 bases from V and 2 bases from J; bases unmatched to any gene: 11. CDR3 protein: CASSGVRDRDTYEQYF. The CDR3 bases are TGCGCCAGCAGCGGTGTCCGGGACAGGGATACCTACGAGCAGTACTTC.